The rows below give T cell receptor beta chains drawn from one sample of a study of read filtering for tumor transcriptome and immune sequencing. TCRdb re-called the reads with MiXCR, one entry per CDR3 protein. The table lists tens of thousands of distinct CDR3 sequences, 20% to 25% of them singletons. Specimen: a population of CD138-negative cells sorted from bone marrow. The receptors here all came from a donor over 35 with multiple myeloma. CDR3s include the opening cysteine and the closing phenylalanine or tryptophan. A D gene is named only where the DNA matches it firmly. Clone size is given for some rows only: seen once, a few or many times, or a class if the clone is expanded.

length: 13
size: many
D: NA
V: TRBV11-2
J: TRBJ1-1
CDR3: CASSVVMWTEAFF
DNA: TGTGCCAGCAGCGTCGTAATGTGGACTGAAGCTTTCTTT

length: 15
size: many
D: TRBD2
V: TRBV20-1
J: TRBJ2-5
CDR3: CSADGTSGLPETQYF
DNA: TGCAGTGCAGATGGGACTAGCGGGTTACCGGAGACCCAGTACTTC

length: 14
size: many
D: NA
V: TRBV20-1
J: TRBJ2-1
CDR3: CSARFPGGGHEQFF
DNA: TGCAGTGCTAGATTCCCCGGCGGGGGCCATGAGCAGTTCTTC

length: 13
size: few
D: NA
V: TRBV30
J: TRBJ2-5
CDR3: CAWSGQRQETQYF
DNA: TGTGCCTGGAGCGGACAGAGACAAGAGACCCAGTACTTC

length: 15
size: many
D: NA
V: TRBV12-3/TRBV12-4
J: TRBJ1-1
CDR3: CASRPFDGLNTEAFF
DNA: TGTGCCAGCAGACCTTTCGACGGATTGAACACTGAAGCTTTCTTT

length: 18
size: many
D: TRBD2
V: TRBV18
J: TRBJ2-2
CDR3: CASSPRRGEPSYPGELFF
DNA: TGTGCCAGCTCACCGAGACGGGGGGAACCGAGCTACCCCGGGGAGCTGTTTTTT

length: 15
size: few
D: NA
V: TRBV9
J: TRBJ1-1
CDR3: CASSILQGMNTEAFF
DNA: TGTGCCAGCAGCATCCTTCAGGGGATGAACACTGAAGCTTTCTTT

length: 14
size: many
D: NA
V: TRBV19
J: TRBJ2-2
CDR3: CASSDHGNTGELFF
DNA: TGTGCCAGTAGTGATCATGGAAACACCGGGGAGCTGTTTTTT

length: 16
size: many
D: NA
V: TRBV11-2
J: TRBJ2-5
CDR3: CASSPRPRKAQETQYF
DNA: TGTGCCAGCAGCCCAAGACCGAGAAAAGCCCAAGAGACCCAGTACTTC

length: 11
size: many
D: NA
V: TRBV28
J: TRBJ2-1
CDR3: CASSLGAEQFF
DNA: TGTGCCAGCAGTTTAGGGGCTGAGCAGTTCTTC

length: 15
size: many
D: NA
V: TRBV20-1
J: TRBJ2-7
CDR3: CSARDIETTSYEQYF
DNA: TGCAGTGCTAGAGACATTGAGACAACTTCCTACGAGCAGTACTTC

length: 12
size: many
D: NA
V: TRBV19
J: TRBJ2-1
CDR3: CASADVGNEQFF
DNA: TGTGCCAGTGCTGACGTGGGCAATGAGCAGTTCTTC

length: 17
size: few
D: TRBD1
V: TRBV20-1
J: TRBJ2-6
CDR3: CSARDPTGAAGANVLTF
DNA: TGCAGTGCTAGAGATCCAACAGGGGCGGCTGGGGCCAACGTCCTGACTTTC

length: 14
size: many
D: TRBD1
V: TRBV27
J: TRBJ2-2
CDR3: CASSPGTATGELFF
DNA: TGTGCCAGCAGTCCGGGGACAGCCACCGGGGAGCTGTTTTTT

length: 15
size: few
D: NA
V: TRBV6-6
J: TRBJ2-3
CDR3: CASSYPPARTDTQYF
DNA: TGTGCCAGCAGTTACCCACCCGCTCGCACAGATACGCAGTATTTT

length: 15
size: few
D: NA
V: TRBV19
J: TRBJ1-1
CDR3: CASSSRPAANTEAFF
DNA: TGTGCCAGTAGTAGTCGCCCAGCAGCGAACACTGAAGCTTTCTTT

length: 16
size: few
D: TRBD2
V: TRBV5-1
J: TRBJ2-5
CDR3: CASSFGPAGGQETQYF
DNA: TGCGCCAGCAGCTTTGGGCCAGCGGGGGGACAAGAGACCCAGTACTTC

length: 14
size: NA
D: NA
V: TRBV7-9
J: TRBJ1-1
CDR3: CASSALRENTEAFF
DNA: TGTGCCAGCAGCGCCCTCAGGGAGAACACTGAAGCTTTCTTT

length: 16
size: many
D: NA
V: TRBV14
J: TRBJ2-6
CDR3: CASSQERYSGANVLTF
DNA: TGTGCCAGCAGCCAAGAAAGGTACTCTGGGGCCAACGTCCTGACTTTC

length: 15
size: many
D: TRBD2
V: TRBV5-1
J: TRBJ2-1
CDR3: CASSYQRGGYNEQFF
DNA: TGCGCCAGCAGCTACCAGCGGGGGGGGTACAATGAGCAGTTCTTC

length: 15
size: many
D: NA
V: TRBV28
J: TRBJ1-4
CDR3: CASSPGGPFNEKLFF
DNA: TGTGCCAGCAGTCCTGGTGGCCCGTTTAATGAAAAACTGTTTTTT

length: 13
size: many
D: NA
V: TRBV12-3/TRBV12-4
J: TRBJ1-1
CDR3: CASSPGRWTEAFF
DNA: TGTGCCAGCAGTCCCGGGAGGTGGACTGAAGCTTTCTTT

length: 13
size: NA
D: NA
V: TRBV27
J: TRBJ1-1
CDR3: CASSLTQSTEAFF
DNA: TGTGCCAGCAGCCTAACACAGAGCACTGAAGCTTTCTTT

length: 14
size: few
D: TRBD2
V: TRBV6-1
J: TRBJ2-5
CDR3: CASSRGGLQETQYF
DNA: TGTGCCAGCAGCCGGGGGGGATTACAAGAGACCCAGTACTTC

length: 15
size: NA
D: TRBD1
V: TRBV6-2/TRBV6-3
J: TRBJ1-5
CDR3: CATRTGMESNQPQLF
DNA: TGTGCCACTCGGACAGGGATGGAAAGCAATCAGCCCCAGCTTTTT

length: 15
size: many
D: TRBD1
V: TRBV28
J: TRBJ2-2
CDR3: CASSSGQGRTGELFF
DNA: TGTGCCAGCAGCAGCGGACAGGGCCGCACCGGGGAGCTGTTTTTT

length: 14
size: many
D: NA
V: TRBV29-1
J: TRBJ2-3
CDR3: CSVRRGIGQDTQYF
DNA: TGCAGCGTCCGCAGGGGAATAGGTCAAGATACGCAGTATTTT

length: 15
size: many
D: TRBD2
V: TRBV24-1
J: TRBJ2-5
CDR3: CATSDPAGGLETQYF
DNA: TGTGCCACCAGTGATCCAGCGGGGGGCTTAGAGACCCAGTACTTC

length: 13
size: many
D: TRBD2
V: TRBV7-2
J: TRBJ2-7
CDR3: CASSGGSLREQYF
DNA: TGTGCCAGTAGCGGGGGATCTTTGAGGGAGCAGTACTTC

length: 12
size: NA
D: NA
V: TRBV5-1
J: TRBJ2-5
CDR3: CASSYDRETQYF
DNA: TGCGCCAGCAGTTATGACCGAGAGACCCAGTACTTC

length: 16
size: NA
D: NA
V: TRBV6-6
J: TRBJ2-6
CDR3: CAFSENQDSGANVLTF
DNA: TGTGCCTTCAGTGAGAACCAGGATTCTGGGGCCAACGTCCTGACTTTC

length: 19
size: many
D: TRBD2
V: TRBV4-2
J: TRBJ2-3
CDR3: CASSLPSSGGAPSTDTQYF
DNA: TGTGCCAGCAGCCTGCCTTCCAGCGGGGGGGCCCCCAGCACAGATACGCAGTATTTT

length: 14
size: NA
D: TRBD1
V: TRBV5-4
J: TRBJ2-7
CDR3: CASSLTGVSYEQYF
DNA: TGTGCCAGCAGCTTGACAGGGGTCTCCTACGAGCAGTACTTC

length: 15
size: NA
D: NA
V: TRBV30
J: TRBJ1-3
CDR3: CAWSVRPSSGNTIYF
DNA: TGTGCCTGGAGTGTTCGACCTTCCTCTGGAAACACCATATATTTT

length: 14
size: NA
D: NA
V: TRBV18
J: TRBJ2-7
CDR3: CASSPDRNSYEQYF
DNA: TGTGCCAGCTCACCAGACAGAAACTCCTACGAGCAGTACTTC

length: 13
size: NA
D: NA
V: TRBV6-2/TRBV6-3
J: TRBJ1-3
CDR3: CASTRLSGNTIYF
DNA: TGTGCCAGCACCCGACTCTCTGGAAACACCATATATTTT

length: 13
size: many
D: NA
V: TRBV6-5
J: TRBJ1-1
CDR3: CASSYMGNTEAFF
DNA: TGTGCCAGCAGTTACATGGGTAACACTGAAGCTTTCTTT

length: 15
size: many
D: NA
V: TRBV10-3
J: TRBJ2-5
CDR3: CAISDSLAAKETQYF
DNA: TGTGCCATCAGTGATTCGTTGGCGGCAAAAGAGACCCAGTACTTC

length: 12
size: NA
D: TRBD1
V: TRBV29-1
J: TRBJ1-1
CDR3: CSVVPRGQEAFF
DNA: TGCAGCGTTGTTCCCAGGGGGCAAGAAGCTTTCTTT

length: 15
size: many
D: NA
V: TRBV7-8
J: TRBJ2-2
CDR3: CASSRSDTNTGELFF
DNA: TGTGCCAGCAGCAGGTCGGACACGAACACCGGGGAGCTGTTTTTT

length: 15
size: many
D: NA
V: TRBV9
J: TRBJ2-3
CDR3: CASSVASGFPDTQYF
DNA: TGTGCCAGCAGCGTAGCATCGGGGTTCCCAGATACGCAGTATTTT

length: 15
size: NA
D: NA
V: TRBV27
J: TRBJ1-4
CDR3: CASSLYGGYNGELFF
DNA: TGTGCCAGCAGTTTATATGGGGGGTACAATGGAGAACTGTTTTTT

length: 14
size: many
D: NA
V: TRBV28
J: TRBJ1-2
CDR3: CASSLLGGVDGYTF
DNA: TGTGCCAGCAGTTTATTAGGGGGAGTAGATGGCTACACCTTC

length: 14
size: many
D: NA
V: TRBV5-1
J: TRBJ1-5
CDR3: CASSPDGSNQPQHF
DNA: TGCGCCAGCAGCCCGGATGGTAGCAATCAGCCCCAGCATTTT

length: 13
size: NA
D: TRBD1
V: TRBV6-1
J: TRBJ1-5
CDR3: CASRDRAHQPQHF
DNA: TGTGCCAGCAGAGACAGGGCGCATCAGCCCCAGCATTTT

length: 19
size: few
D: TRBD1
V: TRBV19
J: TRBJ2-6
CDR3: CASTQLAQGGLTGANVLTF
DNA: TGTGCCAGTACCCAACTCGCACAAGGGGGCTTAACTGGGGCCAACGTCCTGACTTTC

length: 16
size: many
D: TRBD2
V: TRBV7-2
J: TRBJ2-1
CDR3: CASSSGLAGKVDEQFF
DNA: TGTGCCAGCAGCTCGGGACTAGCCGGGAAGGTCGATGAGCAGTTCTTC

length: 15
size: many
D: NA
V: TRBV5-1
J: TRBJ2-7
CDR3: CASSLVEAGTYEQYF
DNA: TGCGCCAGCAGCTTGGTGGAGGCAGGGACGTACGAGCAGTACTTC

length: 16
size: many
D: NA
V: TRBV28
J: TRBJ2-7
CDR3: CASSLVPGPSSYEQYF
DNA: TGTGCCAGCAGTTTAGTCCCGGGTCCGAGCTCCTACGAGCAGTACTTC

length: 16
size: few
D: TRBD1
V: TRBV4-2
J: TRBJ2-3
CDR3: CASSQQQGTYTDTQYF
DNA: TGTGCCAGCAGCCAACAACAGGGGACCTACACAGATACGCAGTATTTT

length: 16
size: few
D: TRBD2
V: TRBV28
J: TRBJ2-3
CDR3: CASTAPGLAGSDTQYF
DNA: TGTGCCAGCACCGCACCCGGGCTAGCGGGGTCGGATACGCAGTATTTT

length: 15
size: many
D: TRBD2
V: TRBV5-1
J: TRBJ2-7
CDR3: CASSPSGTSFSEQYF
DNA: TGCGCCAGCAGCCCCTCCGGGACTAGCTTTTCCGAGCAGTACTTC

length: 14
size: few
D: NA
V: TRBV5-1
J: TRBJ1-1
CDR3: CASSFSRTNTEAFF
DNA: TGCGCCAGCAGCTTTTCCAGGACGAACACTGAAGCTTTCTTT

length: 13
size: NA
D: TRBD1
V: TRBV7-6
J: TRBJ2-7
CDR3: CASNYRGFGEQYF
DNA: TGTGCCAGCAACTACAGGGGGTTTGGCGAGCAGTACTTC

length: 18
size: many
D: NA
V: TRBV9
J: TRBJ2-6
CDR3: CASSVQTVISSGANVLTF
DNA: TGTGCCAGCAGCGTTCAGACGGTAATAAGCTCTGGGGCCAACGTCCTGACTTTC

length: 15
size: many
D: TRBD2
V: TRBV11-2
J: TRBJ2-1
CDR3: CASRPLAGGNNEQFF
DNA: TGTGCCAGCCGCCCTCTAGCGGGGGGAAACAATGAGCAGTTCTTC

length: 15
size: many
D: NA
V: TRBV7-2
J: TRBJ2-2
CDR3: CASSLVGGRTGELFF
DNA: TGTGCCAGCAGCTTAGTTGGGGGCCGGACCGGGGAGCTGTTTTTT